The rows below give T cell receptor beta chains drawn from one sample of a study of T cell clones after liver transplantation. The method was immunoSEQ multiplex PCR; TCRdb's version includes in-frame clones alone and lacks a portion of them. The sample has about 51,000 clones; 70% to 90% are singletons. The source material was CD8+ T cells from blood, sampled 12 months after liver transplant. Receptors originate from a human patient who received a liver transplant. Some of these T cells may belong to the graft donor. Both conserved end residues are part of each CDR3. The D gene is left open where the match is weak. Clone size, where shown, is once, few, many, or a class for clones that have expanded.

cdr3_nt: TGTGCCAGCAGTGACCACCGCGGGAGCTCAAACTATGGCTACACCTTC
cdr3_aa: CASSDHRGSSNYGYTF
clone_size: NA
v_call: TRBV6-1
j_call: TRBJ1-2
d_call: NA

cdr3_nt: TGTGCCAGCAGCTCGCCGGGGACTTTATACAATGAGCAGTTCTTC
cdr3_aa: CASSSPGTLYNEQFF
clone_size: NA
v_call: TRBV11-2
j_call: TRBJ2-1
d_call: NA

cdr3_nt: TGTGCCAGCAGTTTAAGGGGGGCGCGTGGCGGGGAGCTGTTTTTT
cdr3_aa: CASSLRGARGGELFF
clone_size: NA
v_call: TRBV28
j_call: TRBJ2-2
d_call: NA

cdr3_nt: TGTGCCAGCAGTCCAACGGACAGAATGTTAAGTCAGCCCCAGCATTTT
cdr3_aa: CASSPTDRMLSQPQHF
clone_size: few
v_call: TRBV28
j_call: TRBJ1-5
d_call: NA

cdr3_nt: TGTGCCTGGAAACAGATGAACACTGAAGCTTTCTTT
cdr3_aa: CAWKQMNTEAFF
clone_size: once
v_call: TRBV30
j_call: TRBJ1-1
d_call: NA

cdr3_nt: TGTGCCAGCAGTCTCGAAGGGAGAGGCTACGAGCAGTACTTC
cdr3_aa: CASSLEGRGYEQYF
clone_size: few
v_call: TRBV27
j_call: TRBJ2-7
d_call: NA

cdr3_nt: TGCGCCAGCAGCGGGGACAGGGGGGTCTATGGCTACACCTTC
cdr3_aa: CASSGDRGVYGYTF
clone_size: NA
v_call: TRBV5-1
j_call: TRBJ1-2
d_call: TRBD1

cdr3_nt: TGTGCCAGCGAGGACAGCTCCTACGAGCAGTACTTC
cdr3_aa: CASEDSSYEQYF
clone_size: NA
v_call: TRBV6-6
j_call: TRBJ2-7
d_call: NA

cdr3_nt: TGTGCCAGCAGTTCTGGACTAGCGGGAGGGGAGGAGCAGTTCTTC
cdr3_aa: CASSSGLAGGEEQFF
clone_size: NA
v_call: TRBV27
j_call: TRBJ2-1
d_call: TRBD2

cdr3_nt: TGTGCCAGCAGCTTACCGCCAGGGGCGGCCCATGGCTATGGCTACACCTTC
cdr3_aa: CASSLPPGAAHGYGYTF
clone_size: NA
v_call: TRBV7-9
j_call: TRBJ1-2
d_call: NA

cdr3_nt: TGTGCCAGCAGTTACCTCGCGCGGGGGTACACTGAAGCTTTCTTT
cdr3_aa: CASSYLARGYTEAFF
clone_size: few
v_call: TRBV6-6
j_call: TRBJ1-1
d_call: NA

cdr3_nt: TGTGCCAGTAGTACCTTGGAGTTCCCTAACTATGGCTACACCTTC
cdr3_aa: CASSTLEFPNYGYTF
clone_size: NA
v_call: TRBV19
j_call: TRBJ1-2
d_call: NA

cdr3_nt: TGTGCCAGCAGCTTAGTGAGCGGGAGGGGTGGGGAGACCCAGTACTTC
cdr3_aa: CASSLVSGRGGETQYF
clone_size: NA
v_call: TRBV7-8
j_call: TRBJ2-5
d_call: TRBD2

cdr3_nt: TGTGCCAGCAGCCCAGGGGGACAGACTCCGCGCGAGCAGTACTTC
cdr3_aa: CASSPGGQTPREQYF
clone_size: NA
v_call: TRBV27
j_call: TRBJ2-7
d_call: TRBD1

cdr3_nt: TGTGCCAGCAACCCGGAGGGGGAGGTCTATGGCTACACCTTC
cdr3_aa: CASNPEGEVYGYTF
clone_size: NA
v_call: TRBV28
j_call: TRBJ1-2
d_call: NA

cdr3_nt: TGTGCCAGCGGGGGGCTAGTCAACACCGGGGAGCTGTTTTTT
cdr3_aa: CASGGLVNTGELFF
clone_size: NA
v_call: TRBV7-9
j_call: TRBJ2-2
d_call: NA

cdr3_nt: TGCGCCAGCAGCCAAGAGCCTAGCGGGGTAATGGGGATGGAGCAGTTCTTC
cdr3_aa: CASSQEPSGVMGMEQFF
clone_size: NA
v_call: TRBV4-1
j_call: TRBJ2-1
d_call: TRBD2

cdr3_nt: TGTGCCAGCAGTTTGAGGACGCCGAGCACCGGGGAGCTGTTTTTT
cdr3_aa: CASSLRTPSTGELFF
clone_size: few
v_call: TRBV27
j_call: TRBJ2-2
d_call: NA

cdr3_nt: TGTGCCAGCAGTGAGTTCTGGACGAACCAAGAGACCCAGTACTTC
cdr3_aa: CASSEFWTNQETQYF
clone_size: NA
v_call: TRBV25-1
j_call: TRBJ2-5
d_call: NA

cdr3_nt: TGTGCCACCAGCAGAGAAAGTAGCGGGAGTAACGAGCAGTACTTC
cdr3_aa: CATSRESSGSNEQYF
clone_size: NA
v_call: TRBV15
j_call: TRBJ2-7
d_call: TRBD2

cdr3_nt: TGCGCCAGCAGCTCGAACCAGGGCCCCCAAGAGACCCAGTACTTC
cdr3_aa: CASSSNQGPQETQYF
clone_size: NA
v_call: TRBV5-1
j_call: TRBJ2-5
d_call: NA

cdr3_nt: TGCGCCAGCAGCCAAGTACAACTAGCCGGCACAGATACGCAGTATTTT
cdr3_aa: CASSQVQLAGTDTQYF
clone_size: NA
v_call: TRBV4-1
j_call: TRBJ2-3
d_call: NA

cdr3_nt: TGTGCCAGCAGCTCGGGGATCGACACAGGCAATGAGCAGTTCTTC
cdr3_aa: CASSSGIDTGNEQFF
clone_size: NA
v_call: TRBV7-9
j_call: TRBJ2-1
d_call: NA

cdr3_nt: TGTGCCAGCAGTTCGGGCCTAAATGAAAAACTGTTTTTT
cdr3_aa: CASSSGLNEKLFF
clone_size: NA
v_call: TRBV28
j_call: TRBJ1-4
d_call: NA

cdr3_nt: TGTGCCAGCAAAGGGCTAGGGGAGACAGATACGCAGTATTTT
cdr3_aa: CASKGLGETDTQYF
clone_size: NA
v_call: TRBV28
j_call: TRBJ2-3
d_call: NA

cdr3_nt: TGTGCCAGCAGCCGACAGGGAATCTATCAGCCCCAGCATTTT
cdr3_aa: CASSRQGIYQPQHF
clone_size: NA
v_call: TRBV6-1
j_call: TRBJ1-5
d_call: TRBD1

cdr3_nt: TGTGCCAGCAGGACCCAGGGACTGACAAAGGGGGAGCTGTTTTTT
cdr3_aa: CASRTQGLTKGELFF
clone_size: NA
v_call: TRBV28
j_call: TRBJ2-2
d_call: NA

cdr3_nt: TGTGCCAGCAGCCCTACCGGACAGGGAGAGGAGTACTTC
cdr3_aa: CASSPTGQGEEYF
clone_size: NA
v_call: TRBV6-5
j_call: TRBJ2-5
d_call: TRBD1

cdr3_nt: TGTGCCAGCAGGGATGCAGGGGACGCTTTCTTT
cdr3_aa: CASRDAGDAFF
clone_size: NA
v_call: TRBV5-4
j_call: TRBJ1-1
d_call: NA

cdr3_nt: TGTGCCAGCACCCTTAGAGATACGGGGGAAGCTTTCTTT
cdr3_aa: CASTLRDTGEAFF
clone_size: NA
v_call: TRBV7-9
j_call: TRBJ1-1
d_call: NA

cdr3_nt: TGTGCCAGCAGCTTAGGGGGACAGGGGGCTTACAGCTATGGCTACACCTTC
cdr3_aa: CASSLGGQGAYSYGYTF
clone_size: once
v_call: TRBV7-9
j_call: TRBJ1-2
d_call: TRBD1

cdr3_nt: TGCGCCAGCCCCCAAGACGAGCCCTCCTACGAGCAGTACTTC
cdr3_aa: CASPQDEPSYEQYF
clone_size: NA
v_call: TRBV4-1
j_call: TRBJ2-7
d_call: NA

cdr3_nt: TGTGCCTGGAGTGTACAAGGGGACGAGCAGTACTTC
cdr3_aa: CAWSVQGDEQYF
clone_size: NA
v_call: TRBV30
j_call: TRBJ2-7
d_call: NA

cdr3_nt: TGCGCCAGCAGCCCCCAGCGGGAGCATGAGCAGTTCTTC
cdr3_aa: CASSPQREHEQFF
clone_size: NA
v_call: TRBV4-1
j_call: TRBJ2-1
d_call: TRBD2

cdr3_nt: TGTGCCAGCAGTCCCCGTTTTTCCCACGAGCAGTACTTC
cdr3_aa: CASSPRFSHEQYF
clone_size: once
v_call: TRBV27
j_call: TRBJ2-7
d_call: NA

cdr3_nt: TGTGCCAGTAGTATTAGGACCCACGGAGTCGAGGCATTAGGAACCGGGGAGCTGTTTTTT
cdr3_aa: CASSIRTHGVEALGTGELFF
clone_size: NA
v_call: TRBV19
j_call: TRBJ2-2
d_call: NA

cdr3_nt: TGTGCCAGCAGTTTATCCAGGGGGGGTGGCACTGAAGCTTTCTTT
cdr3_aa: CASSLSRGGGTEAFF
clone_size: NA
v_call: TRBV28
j_call: TRBJ1-1
d_call: TRBD1

cdr3_nt: TGCGCCAGCAGCTTCTCCGGGACAGACTACGAGCAGTACTTC
cdr3_aa: CASSFSGTDYEQYF
clone_size: NA
v_call: TRBV5-1
j_call: TRBJ2-7
d_call: TRBD1

cdr3_nt: TGTGCCAGCAGACGGGTTGGGACTAGCTCCTACGAGCAGTACTTC
cdr3_aa: CASRRVGTSSYEQYF
clone_size: NA
v_call: TRBV27
j_call: TRBJ2-7
d_call: TRBD2

cdr3_nt: TGTGCCAGCAGCCGCGACAGGGTGATAGCTTTCTTT
cdr3_aa: CASSRDRVIAFF
clone_size: NA
v_call: TRBV11-2
j_call: TRBJ1-1
d_call: TRBD1

cdr3_nt: TGTGCCAGCAGCGCCAACTCGACAGGGATCTACGAGCAGTACTTC
cdr3_aa: CASSANSTGIYEQYF
clone_size: NA
v_call: TRBV5-6
j_call: TRBJ2-7
d_call: TRBD1

cdr3_nt: TGTGCCAGCGGGACGGAGACCGGGGAGCTGTTTTTT
cdr3_aa: CASGTETGELFF
clone_size: NA
v_call: TRBV6-1
j_call: TRBJ2-2
d_call: NA

cdr3_nt: TGTGCCAGCAGCCTACCCGGGATGTTCAATCAGCCCCAGCATTTT
cdr3_aa: CASSLPGMFNQPQHF
clone_size: few
v_call: TRBV6-1
j_call: TRBJ1-5
d_call: NA

cdr3_nt: TGTGCCACCCTCAGAAACGGGAGGGCCGGTGAGACCCAGTACTTC
cdr3_aa: CATLRNGRAGETQYF
clone_size: NA
v_call: TRBV15
j_call: TRBJ2-5
d_call: TRBD2

cdr3_nt: TGCAGCGTTGAAGGGAACAGGAACAATGAGCAGTTCTTC
cdr3_aa: CSVEGNRNNEQFF
clone_size: NA
v_call: TRBV29-1
j_call: TRBJ2-1
d_call: NA

cdr3_nt: TGTGCCAGCAGTTTAAGACAGTCCTACGAGCAGTACTTC
cdr3_aa: CASSLRQSYEQYF
clone_size: NA
v_call: TRBV27
j_call: TRBJ2-7
d_call: NA

cdr3_nt: TGTGCCAGCAGTTTATTGGACTACTACTACGAGCAGTACTTC
cdr3_aa: CASSLLDYYYEQYF
clone_size: NA
v_call: TRBV28
j_call: TRBJ2-7
d_call: NA

cdr3_nt: TGTGCCAGCAGCTTTAGTACGGGTAGGACCTACGAGCAGTACTTC
cdr3_aa: CASSFSTGRTYEQYF
clone_size: NA
v_call: TRBV7-9
j_call: TRBJ2-7
d_call: NA

cdr3_nt: TGTGCCAGCAGCTTGCTACAGGGGTCGACAGATACGCAGTATTTT
cdr3_aa: CASSLLQGSTDTQYF
clone_size: NA
v_call: TRBV5-4
j_call: TRBJ2-3
d_call: TRBD1

cdr3_nt: TGTGCCAGTACCTATAGCGGGAAATACAATGAGCAGTTCTTC
cdr3_aa: CASTYSGKYNEQFF
clone_size: NA
v_call: TRBV19
j_call: TRBJ2-1
d_call: TRBD2

cdr3_nt: TGTGCCAGCAGCGTAGCAGGGTACAATGAGCAGTTCTTC
cdr3_aa: CASSVAGYNEQFF
clone_size: NA
v_call: TRBV9
j_call: TRBJ2-1
d_call: NA

cdr3_nt: TGTGCCAGCAGCGCCGATTCGGACGCCTACAATGAGCAGTTCTTC
cdr3_aa: CASSADSDAYNEQFF
clone_size: few
v_call: TRBV9
j_call: TRBJ2-1
d_call: NA

cdr3_nt: TGTGCCAGCAGTTTTAGACTAGCGGTATACAATGAGCAGTTCTTC
cdr3_aa: CASSFRLAVYNEQFF
clone_size: NA
v_call: TRBV28
j_call: TRBJ2-1
d_call: TRBD2

cdr3_nt: TGCGCCAGCAGCCAAGTTGAGGGGGGATTGGGCGGGGAGCTGTTTTTT
cdr3_aa: CASSQVEGGLGGELFF
clone_size: NA
v_call: TRBV4-1
j_call: TRBJ2-2
d_call: NA

cdr3_nt: TGTGCCAGCAGTTTCGGGGTTCGGACTGAAGCTTTCTTT
cdr3_aa: CASSFGVRTEAFF
clone_size: NA
v_call: TRBV28
j_call: TRBJ1-1
d_call: NA

cdr3_nt: TGTGCCAGCATCCCCCGACCCCTGGGACAGGGGATACCAGATACGCAGTATTTT
cdr3_aa: CASIPRPLGQGIPDTQYF
clone_size: NA
v_call: TRBV27
j_call: TRBJ2-3
d_call: TRBD1

cdr3_nt: TGCGCCAGCAGCCAAGCTACAACCTATGGCTACACCTTC
cdr3_aa: CASSQATTYGYTF
clone_size: NA
v_call: TRBV4-1
j_call: TRBJ1-2
d_call: NA

cdr3_nt: TGCGCCAGCAGCCCTTCAGTCTTAGCGGGAGGACAGCTCGAGCAGTACTTC
cdr3_aa: CASSPSVLAGGQLEQYF
clone_size: NA
v_call: TRBV4-1
j_call: TRBJ2-7
d_call: TRBD2

cdr3_nt: TGTGCCAGCAGCTTAGTAGGGTACCGGTCCGGGGAGCTGTTTTTT
cdr3_aa: CASSLVGYRSGELFF
clone_size: NA
v_call: TRBV11-2
j_call: TRBJ2-2
d_call: NA

cdr3_nt: TGTGCCAGCAGCGCCCGGGACAGGGTCACTGAAGCTTTCTTT
cdr3_aa: CASSARDRVTEAFF
clone_size: NA
v_call: TRBV7-9
j_call: TRBJ1-1
d_call: TRBD1